Below are 28 T cell receptor beta chains sequenced from a single sample in a study of cytomegalovirus exposure and HLA in healthy donors. Primers included in the PCR were 60 Vbeta and 13 Jbeta primers. The protocol was immunoSEQ multiplex PCR, while the TCRdb copy is restricted to in-frame clones and leaves out a portion. The data hold 180,000 or so clones, with more than 60% observed a single time. Sequenced: PBMCs. All receptors come from a man younger than 35 in good health and CMV-seronegative.

The chain has TRBV7-9 and TRBJ1-1; D is unresolved. The germline CDR1 and CDR2 sequences are SEHNR and FQNEAQ (reference sequence). CDR3 length: 13 amino acids. Deletions cut 2 bases from V and 3 bases from J, with 7 bases between. The CDR3 coding sequence is TGTGCCAGCAGCTTACGGGGAGACACTGAAGCTTTCTTT. Residues: CASSLRGDTEAFF. Together with reference TRBV7-9 and TRBJ1-1, the CDR3 gives the full variable domain: DTGVSQNPRHKITKRGQNVTFRCDPISEHNRLYWYRQTLGQGPEFLTYFQNEAQLEKSRLLSDRFSAERPKGSFSTLEIQRTEQGDSAMYLCASSLRGDTEAFFGQGTRLTVV.

V and J are TRBV2 and TRBJ2-3, with 9 bases fitting TRBD1. Germline CDR1 is SNHLY and CDR2 is FYNNEI. The J segment lost 1 base and the V segment lost 6 bases, leaving 8 bases of the junction unmatched. This CDR3 is 16 amino acids long. The CDR3 coding sequence is TGTGCCAGCAGGATACAGGGGGCGATGGGCACAGATACGCAGTATTTT. It yields the protein CASRIQGAMGTDTQYF.

CDR3 in DNA: TGTGCCAGCAGCCTCTTAGCGGGAGAAAGGTTCTTC. This gives the protein CASSLLAGERFF. The V and J genes are TRBV7-3 and TRBJ2-1; TRBD2 agrees at 9 bases. J lost 15 bases, V lost 5 bases, and 8 bases had no gene match. The V gene's germline CDR1 is SGHTA and CDR2 FQGTGA. The CDR3 is 12 residues long.

This clone showed up just a few times. V and J are TRBV7-9 and TRBJ2-7; 8 nucleotides line up with TRBD1. J was trimmed by 3 bases and V by 1 base; bases with no gene match: 2. This CDR3 region has 14 residues. The V gene's germline CDR1 is SEHNR and CDR2 FQNEAQ (reference sequence). The CDR3 sequence: CASSLDGQGYEQYF. CDR3 in DNA: TGTGCCAGCAGCTTAGACGGACAGGGCTACGAGCAGTACTTC.

The chain is built from TRBV6-5 and TRBJ2-7; D possibly corresponds to TRBD1 (6 bases). The germline CDR1 and CDR2 sequences are MNHEY and SVGAGI. The CDR3 covers 15 residues. V was shortened by 0 bases and J by 2 bases, with 11 bases between the two germline ends. CDR3 amino acids: CASSYSDSRAYEQYF. The CDR3, as DNA: TGTGCCAGCAGTTACTCGGACAGCAGGGCCTACGAGCAGTACTTC.

The V gene is TRBV5-1, the J gene TRBJ2-7; a weak D match, TRBD2 (5 bases). CDR1 is SGHRS, CDR2 YFSETQ, per germline. This CDR3 contains 14 residues. The germline V and J ends were trimmed by 3 bases and 3 bases, with 13 bases remaining between them. In DNA, the CDR3 is TGCGCCAGCAGCTCCGGGGTCGGGTACTACGAGCAGTACTTC. It codes for CASSSGVGYYEQYF. Full variable domain (missing parts from reference TRBV5-1 and TRBJ2-7): KAGVTQTPRYLIKTRGQQVTLSCSPISGHRSVSWYQQTPGQGLQFLFEYFSETQRNKGNFPGRFSGRQFSNSRSEMNVSTLELGDSALYLCASSSGVGYYEQYFGPGTRLTVT.

This clone was observed a handful of times. This rearrangement joins TRBV30 to TRBJ1-6; 10 bases match TRBD1. The CDR3 sequence is 13 residues long. Trimming removed 6 bases from V and 7 bases from J; junction bases left unmatched: 3. Germline V gives CDR1 GTSNPN, CDR2 SVGIG (reference sequence). CDR3 sequence: CACRDRGNSPLHF. CDR3 DNA sequence: TGTGCCTGCCGGGACAGGGGAAATTCACCCCTCCACTTT.

A few counts support this clone. At one boundary the junction diverges from the germline segment, which might be a read error. The chain uses TRBV5-1 and TRBJ2-7, with 9 nucleotides matching TRBD1. The germline gives CDR1 SGHRS, CDR2 YFSETQ. The CDR3 length is 14 residues. CDR3 in amino acids: CASSLGQGFLEQYF. The CDR3 DNA sequence: TGCGCCAGCAGTTTGGGACAGGGATTTCTCGAGCAGTACTTC.

The genes are TRBV27 and TRBJ2-3, with 9 bases fitting TRBD1. V shed 6 bases, J shed 1 base, and the junction held 14 bases outside the gene matches. Germline lookup yields CDR1 MNHEY and CDR2 SMNVEV (reference sequence). This CDR3 spans 18 amino acids. The chain's CDR3 is CASSLLKTGGIGTDTQYF. In nucleotides, the CDR3 is TGTGCCAGCAGCCTACTGAAGACAGGGGGTATTGGCACAGATACGCAGTATTTT.

This sequence joins TRBV6-5 and TRBJ1-1; 7 bases align to TRBD1. The V segment lost 6 bases and the J segment 2 bases; nucleotides outside the gene matches: 6. This CDR3 is 14 amino acids long. The V gene's germline CDR1 is MNHEY and CDR2 SVGAGI. CDR3 DNA: TGTGCCAGCAGATACAGGGGCTTAAACACTGAAGCTTTCTTT. It is translated as CASRYRGLNTEAFF.

This chain uses TRBV5-8 with TRBJ1-2; maybe TRBD1 (6 bases). Germline V CDR1 and CDR2: SGHTS, YDEGEE. Trimming stripped 3 bases from V and 8 bases from J, with 20 bases between. There are 15 residues in the CDR3. The CDR3 loop is CASSSRTGYVRGYTF. The DNA of the CDR3 is TGTGCCAGCAGCTCGAGAACAGGGTACGTTCGCGGCTACACCTTC.

The chain uses TRBV6-5 and TRBJ2-1, with TRBD2 matching 10 bases. Germline V CDR1 and CDR2: MNHEY, SVGAGI. J lost 7 bases, V lost 2 bases, and 5 bases had no gene match. There are 15 residues in the CDR3. The CDR3 nucleotides are TGTGCCAGCAGTTACGGGGTAGCGGGAGGAAATGAGCAGTTCTTC. It translates to CASSYGVAGGNEQFF.

This chain joins TRBV5-1 and TRBJ2-4, with 7 bases matching TRBD2. From germline, CDR1 is SGHRS and CDR2 YFSETQ. The CDR3 sequence is 16 residues long. V lost 6 bases to trimming and J lost 3 bases; unmatched junction nucleotides: 12. The CDR3 region is CASNPGGDYVKNIQYF. The DNA of the CDR3 is TGCGCCAGCAATCCGGGGGGTGACTACGTCAAAAACATTCAGTACTTC.

The chain combines TRBV29-1 with TRBJ1-1; D gene unclear. The CDR3 is made up of 15 amino acids. Trimming left V 7 bases short and J 1 base short, with 19 bases between. Germline V CDR1 and CDR2: SQVTM, ANQGSEA. The CDR3, as DNA: TGCAGCGGCGAACCGGTCCCTTACTCGAACACTGAAGCTTTCTTT. Translation: CSGEPVPYSNTEAFF.

This sequence joins TRBV18 and TRBJ2-7; D unresolved. Trimming removed 5 bases from V and 4 bases from J, with 15 bases in between. Germline V gene sequence: CDR1 KGHSH, CDR2 LQKENI. The CDR3 is 14 residues long. CDR3 residues: CASSSSERNYEQYF. CDR3 nucleotides: TGTGCCAGCTCATCAAGTGAGAGAAATTACGAGCAGTACTTC.

V is TRBV7-3 and J is TRBJ2-2, with TRBD2 as a possible D gene (6 bases). Trimming stripped 1 base from V and 6 bases from J, with 12 bases between. The CDR3 length is 15 residues. Germline CDR1 reads SGHTA; CDR2 reads FQGTGA. The CDR3 DNA follows: TGTGCCAGCAGCTTAATCGCGGGGACCCCCGGGGAGCTGTTTTTT. This encodes CASSLIAGTPGELFF.

The genes are TRBV2 and TRBJ1-2; D gene uncertain. V dropped 7 bases and J dropped 3 bases, with 9 bases sitting between them. This CDR3 contains 12 residues. The germline V gene encodes CDR1 SNHLY and CDR2 FYNNEI. The CDR3 loop reads CASTPGYYGYTF. CDR3 sequence (DNA): TGTGCCAGCACCCCGGGGTACTATGGCTACACCTTC. Full variable domain (remainder filled in from reference TRBV2 and TRBJ1-2): EPEVTQTPSHQVTQMGQEVILRCVPISNHLYFYWYRQILGQKVEFLVSFYNNEISEKSEIFDDQFSVERPDGSNFTLKIRSTKLEDSAMYFCASTPGYYGYTFGSGTRLTVV.

The gene calls are TRBV7-8 and TRBJ2-1, with 11 bases matching TRBD2. This CDR3 is 16 amino acids long. The junction had 9 bases not matched to a gene; V was cut back by 5 bases and J by 6 bases. CDR1 is SGHVS and CDR2 is FQNEAQ in the germline V gene. The CDR3 protein is CASSGRLAGRGNEQFF. DNA for the CDR3: TGTGCCAGCAGCGGGCGACTAGCGGGAAGGGGCAATGAGCAGTTCTTC.

The V gene is TRBV5-6, the J gene TRBJ2-3, with a possible D match to TRBD2 (6 bases). The CDR3 spans 15 residues. CDR1 and CDR2 (germline): SGHDT, YYEEEE. The V gene lost 3 bases and the J gene lost 4 bases, with 15 bases spanning the gap. In DNA form, the CDR3 reads TGTGCCAGCAGCTCGGTACTAGCCGGGGCAGATACGCAGTATTTT. Translating it yields CASSSVLAGADTQYF.

The chain carries TRBV5-1 and TRBJ1-4; D perhaps matches TRBD1 (6 bases). Germline V gene data show CDR1 as SGHRS and CDR2 as YFSETQ. There are 14 residues in the CDR3. Between the trimmed V and J ends, which lost 3 bases and 0 bases, there was a span of 6 bases. CDR3 DNA sequence: TGCGCCAGCAGCTGGACAGCAACTAATGAAAAACTGTTTTTT. This codes for CASSWTATNEKLFF. Combining the CDR3 with reference TRBV5-1 and TRBJ1-4 gives the whole variable domain KAGVTQTPRYLIKTRGQQVTLSCSPISGHRSVSWYQQTPGQGLQFLFEYFSETQRNKGNFPGRFSGRQFSNSRSEMNVSTLELGDSALYLCASSWTATNEKLFFGSGTQLSVL.

This clone has just a few counts. The CDR3 region has the DNA TGTGCCAGCAGTGGGAGCGGGAAAGGGAGCGGCTACACCTTC. It specifies CASSGSGKGSGYTF. The chain recombines TRBV25-1 with TRBJ1-2; D is uncertain. Per germline, CDR1 MGHDK and CDR2 SYGVNS. Trimming shortened V by 4 bases and J by 8 bases, and 17 bases separated the two germline ends. The CDR3 has 14 amino acids.

The J gene is TRBJ2-1, the V gene TRBV13; D remains unclear. The CDR3 has 17 residues. The germline CDR1 and CDR2 sequences are PRHDT and FYEKMQ (reference sequence). V lost 5 bases to trimming and J lost 4 bases, with 21 bases between them. Here the CDR3 reads CASSQRIRTRVYNEQFF. The DNA for the CDR3 is TGTGCCAGCAGCCAAAGGATTCGTACCCGGGTATACAATGAGCAGTTCTTC. Drawing the rest from reference TRBV13 and TRBJ2-1, the complete variable domain is AAGVIQSPRHLIKEKRETATLKCYPIPRHDTVYWYQQGPGQDPQFLISFYEKMQSDKGSIPDRFSAQQFSDYHSELNMSSLELGDSALYFCASSQRIRTRVYNEQFFGPGTRLTVL.

This clone was seen just once. The chain joins TRBV11-1 to TRBJ2-1; D is unresolved. Trimming took 2 bases from V and 2 from J, leaving 4 bases between them. There are 13 residues in the CDR3. Germline V gives CDR1 SGHAT, CDR2 FQDESV (reference sequence). The CDR3 sequence: CASSLYTYNEQFF. Here the CDR3 DNA reads TGTGCCAGCAGCTTATACACCTACAATGAGCAGTTCTTC.

V gene TRBV6-6 combines with J gene TRBJ2-7, with D possibly TRBD1 on 6 matching bases. The CDR3 extends over 15 amino acids. The germline V gene encodes CDR1 MNHNY and CDR2 SVGAGI (reference sequence). V lost 0 bases and J lost 4, with 13 bases in between. The CDR3 reads CASSYSGQGSYEQYF. The CDR3 nucleotides read TGTGCCAGCAGTTACTCTGGGCAGGGGAGTTACGAGCAGTACTTC.

This chain joins TRBV4-3 and TRBJ2-4; D is unclear. The CDR3 spans 16 residues. CDR1 LGHNA and CDR2 YSLEER come from the germline V gene. Trimming left V 0 bases short and J 3 bases short, with 12 bases between. The CDR3 reads CASSQDYPGIKNIQYF. CDR3 coding DNA: TGCGCCAGCAGCCAAGATTACCCCGGTATCAAAAACATTCAGTACTTC.

Concerning this clone: At the DNA level, this CDR3 is encoded by other sequences in the same sample as well. V usage is TRBV19 and J usage is TRBJ1-3; D ambiguous. Per germline, CDR1 LNHDA and CDR2 SQIVND (reference sequence). The CDR3 has 13 residues. Trimming shortened V by 3 bases and J by 4 bases, and 7 bases separated the two germline ends. CDR3 in DNA: TGTGCCAGTAGTATGGTAGCCGGAAACACCATATATTTT. Residues: CASSMVAGNTIYF.

The genes are TRBV30 and TRBJ2-2, with D possibly TRBD2 on 5 matching bases. This CDR3 has 13 residues. Germline values: CDR1 GTSNPN, CDR2 SVGIG (reference sequence). Trimming pared 3 bases from V and 5 bases from J, leaving 10 bases between. CDR3 sequence: CAWRAGRTGELFF. The CDR3 DNA reads TGTGCCTGGAGGGCGGGTAGGACCGGGGAGCTGTTTTTT. The whole variable domain, filled in from reference TRBV30 and TRBJ2-2, reads SQTIHQWPATLVQPVGSPLSLECTVEGTSNPNLYWYRQAAGRGLQLLFYSVGIGQISSEVPQNLSASRPQDRQFILSSKKLLLSDSGFYLCAWRAGRTGELFFGEGSRLTVL.

This clone was counted once. The chain has TRBV6-1 and TRBJ1-4; the match to TRBD1 covers 7 bases. Per the germline V gene, CDR1 is MNHNS and CDR2 is SASEGT. This CDR3 has 14 amino acids. Trimming removed 7 bases from V and 12 bases from J; junction bases left unmatched: 14. DNA for the CDR3: TGTGCCAGCAAATTTAGGACAGGACCGAAGGAACTGTTTTTT. It is translated as CASKFRTGPKELFF.